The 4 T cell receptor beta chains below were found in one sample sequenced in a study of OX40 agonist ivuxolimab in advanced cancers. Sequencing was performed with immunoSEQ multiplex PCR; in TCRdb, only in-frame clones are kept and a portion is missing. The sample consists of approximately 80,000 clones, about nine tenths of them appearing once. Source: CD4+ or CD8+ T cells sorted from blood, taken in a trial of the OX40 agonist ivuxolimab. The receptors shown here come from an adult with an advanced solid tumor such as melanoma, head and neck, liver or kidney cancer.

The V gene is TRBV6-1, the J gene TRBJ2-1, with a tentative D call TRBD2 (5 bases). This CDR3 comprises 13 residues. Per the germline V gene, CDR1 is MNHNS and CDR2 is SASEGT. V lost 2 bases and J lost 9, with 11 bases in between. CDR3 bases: TGTGCCAGCAGTGAATCGGGGTGGGGTGAGCAGTTCTTC. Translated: CASSESGWGEQFF.

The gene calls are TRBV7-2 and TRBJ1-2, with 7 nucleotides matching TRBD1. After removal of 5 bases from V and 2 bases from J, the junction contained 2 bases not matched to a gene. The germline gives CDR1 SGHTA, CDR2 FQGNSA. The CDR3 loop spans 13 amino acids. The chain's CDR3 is CASSRDRNYGYTF. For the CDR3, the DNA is TGTGCCAGCAGCCGGGACAGAAACTATGGCTACACCTTC. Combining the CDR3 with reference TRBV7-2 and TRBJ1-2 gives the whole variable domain GAGVSQSPSNKVTEKGKDVELRCDPISGHTALYWYRQSLGQGLEFLIYFQGNSAPDKSGLPSDRFSAERTGGSVSTLTIQRTQQEDSAVYLCASSRDRNYGYTFGSGTRLTVV.

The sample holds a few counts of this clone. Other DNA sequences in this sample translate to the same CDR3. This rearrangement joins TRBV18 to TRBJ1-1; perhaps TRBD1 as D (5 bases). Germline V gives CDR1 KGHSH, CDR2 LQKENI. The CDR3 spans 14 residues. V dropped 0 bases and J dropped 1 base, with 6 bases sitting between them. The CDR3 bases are TGTGCCAGCTCACCACCCGGGGGGAACACTGAAGCTTTCTTT. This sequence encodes CASSPPGGNTEAFF.

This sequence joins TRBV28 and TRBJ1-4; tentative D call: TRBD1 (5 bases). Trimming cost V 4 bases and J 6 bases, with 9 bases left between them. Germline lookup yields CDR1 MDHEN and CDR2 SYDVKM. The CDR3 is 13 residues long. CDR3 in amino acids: CASSSGADEKLFF. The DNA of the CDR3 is TGTGCCAGCAGTTCCGGGGCAGATGAAAAACTGTTTTTT.